This TCR beta chain was profiled in a study of cytomegalovirus exposure and HLA in healthy donors. General observations from the study: A later analysis appeared to link common viral pathogens to several of the most significant clusters. In an earlier analysis, about 87% or about 30%: the productive usage of most TCR beta V segments.

This clone showed up just a few times. The antigen remains unidentified. V was pared by 5 bases and J by 6 bases, with 10 bases between. The length of the CDR3 is 13 residues. Germline values: CDR1 LNHDA, CDR2 SQIVND (reference sequence). PCR involved 60 Vbeta and 13 Jbeta primers. TCRdb's table, derived via immunoSEQ multiplex PCR, lists solely in-frame clones and lacks some. The sample has over 150,000 clones, around 82% seen once. Input material: PBMCs. This TCR came from a woman aged 45-65 years in good health and CMV-seropositive. The genes are TRBV19 and TRBJ2-2; no reliable D call. Written as DNA, the CDR3 is TGTGCCAGTAGTTTCTCTAGAGCCGGGGAGCTGTTTTTT. This codes for CASSFSRAGELFF.